One and the same sample provided the 26 T cell receptor beta chains below, sequenced in a study of blood T cell repertoires in COVID-19. TCRdb's table, derived via immunoSEQ multiplex PCR, lists solely in-frame clones and lacks some. The data hold a few hundred thousand clones, with roughly nine tenths observed a single time. The sequencing input was PBMCs or T cells enriched from blood (not recorded which). The receptors originated from a woman between 18 and 30 years old who had recovered from COVID-19.

The rearrangement joins TRBV5-5 to TRBJ2-2, with 10 bases matching TRBD1. Trimming cost V 5 bases and J 6 bases; bases outside gene matches: 7. Germline V gene sequence: CDR1 SGHKS, CDR2 YYEKEE (reference sequence). The length of the CDR3 is 15 residues. CDR3 nucleotides: TGTGCCAGCAGGGCCGGGACAGGGGTTGCCGGGGAGCTGTTTTTT. Translated: CASRAGTGVAGELFF.

This chain joins TRBV18 and TRBJ1-2; the match to TRBD1 covers 7 bases. This CDR3 contains 14 residues. The V gene's germline CDR1 is KGHSH and CDR2 LQKENI. J was trimmed by 7 bases and V by 6 bases; bases with no gene match: 11. The CDR3 is CASSLNTGVGGYTF. The CDR3 coding sequence is TGTGCCAGCTCTCTAAATACAGGGGTCGGTGGCTACACCTTC. Looking up the rest from reference TRBV18 and TRBJ1-2 gives the full variable domain: NAGVMQNPRHLVRRRGQEARLRCSPMKGHSHVYWYRQLPEEGLKFMVYLQKENIIDESGMPKERFSAEFPKEGPSILRIQQVVRGDSAAYFCASSLNTGVGGYTFGSGTRLTVV.

This clone has a handful of counts. The rearrangement joins TRBV5-1 to TRBJ2-5, with a weak D call TRBD2 (7 bases). Germline V gives CDR1 SGHRS, CDR2 YFSETQ. V lost 2 bases and J lost 5, with 19 bases in between. The CDR3 consists of 16 residues. The CDR3: CASSFGGLAMGETQYF. CDR3 DNA sequence: TGCGCCAGCAGCTTCGGGGGGCTGGCGATGGGGGAGACCCAGTACTTC.

The chain is built from TRBV6-5 and TRBJ1-2, with 7 bases fitting TRBD1. With 6 bases clipped from V and 2 bases from J, the junction kept 9 bases outside the gene matches. Germline CDR1 reads MNHEY; CDR2 reads SVGAGI. The CDR3 is 15 amino acids. The CDR3 nucleotides are TGTGCCAGCAGGGAGACTCAGACAGGGAACTATGGCTACACCTTC. Translating it yields CASRETQTGNYGYTF.

The chain is built from TRBV14 and TRBJ1-1; TRBD1 agrees at 9 bases. Germline V gene sequence: CDR1 SGHDN, CDR2 FVKESK. The CDR3 sequence is 14 residues long. Losses at the gene ends were 2 bases for V and 10 bases for J; bases not matched to a gene: 8. CDR3 protein: CASSQFIPGQGAFF. The CDR3 DNA follows: TGTGCCAGCAGCCAATTCATACCGGGACAGGGAGCTTTCTTT. The full variable domain, in which reference TRBV14 and TRBJ1-1 provide the parts outside the CDR3, is EAGVTQFPSHSVIEKGQTVTLRCDPISGHDNLYWYRRVMGKEIKFLLHFVKESKQDESGMPNNRFLAERTGGTYSTLKVQPAELEDSGVYFCASSQFIPGQGAFFGQGTRLTVV.

This chain links TRBV5-4 with TRBJ1-4; D not certain. Trimming took 0 bases from V and 8 from J, leaving 17 bases between them. This CDR3 has 16 residues. CDR1 and CDR2 (germline): SGHNT, YYREEE (reference sequence). The CDR3 loop is CASSLGAGKEGEKLFF. CDR3 DNA: TGTGCCAGCAGCTTGGGTGCGGGGAAGGAGGGAGAAAAACTGTTTTTT.

The J gene is TRBJ1-4, the V gene TRBV3-1 (or the pseudogene TRBV3-2), with D possibly being TRBD1 (6 bases). This CDR3 is 14 amino acids long. V lost 0 bases to trimming and J lost 8 bases, with 10 bases between them. CDR1 is LGHDT and CDR2 is YNNKEL in the germline V gene (reference sequence). This chain's CDR3 is CASSQDGQSEKLFF. CDR3 DNA: TGTGCCAGCAGCCAAGACGGACAGTCGGAAAAACTGTTTTTT.

V and J are TRBV12-3 or TRBV12-4 and TRBJ1-2, with D perhaps matching TRBD1 (5 bases). V gave up 8 bases and J gave up 8 bases, with 15 bases separating them. The CDR3 sequence is 12 residues long. In nucleotides, the CDR3 is TGTGCCAGCCTTCCCAACTGGGGCGGCTACACCTTC. It is translated as CASLPNWGGYTF.

V and J are TRBV11-2 and TRBJ2-7; D is possibly TRBD1 (6 bases). V was cut by 3 bases and J by 4 bases, with 10 bases left in between. The CDR3 length is 13 residues. CDR1 SGHAT and CDR2 FQNNGV come from the germline V gene. The CDR3 DNA follows: TGTGCCAGCAGCTTTCTAGGGACATACGAGCAGTACTTC. Its translation is CASSFLGTYEQYF.

This chain connects TRBV4-1 to TRBJ2-3; 15 nucleotides line up with TRBD2. CDR1 MGHRA and CDR2 YSYEKL come from the germline V gene. The CDR3 runs to 19 residues. Trimming at V came to 2 bases and at J to 1 base, leaving 7 bases not matched to a gene. The CDR3 protein is CASSQRTSGGEYGTDTQYF. DNA for the CDR3: TGCGCCAGCAGCCAACGGACTAGCGGGGGGGAGTACGGCACAGATACGCAGTATTTT.

The genes are TRBV29-1 and TRBJ1-1; perhaps TRBD1 as D (5 bases). The CDR3 loop spans 13 amino acids. V lost 6 bases and J lost 11, with 22 bases in between. CDR1 and CDR2 from the germline V gene are SQVTM and ANQGSEA. The CDR3 bases are TGCAGCGTCGGGGGGAGGTTCCAGGGTGTTGCTTTCTTT. It yields the protein CSVGGRFQGVAFF.

This chain joins TRBV3-1 (or the pseudogene TRBV3-2) and TRBJ2-5, with D unresolved. The CDR3 has 14 residues. Germline V gene lookup returns CDR1 LGHDT and CDR2 YNNKEL (reference sequence). Trimming removed 4 bases at V and 0 bases at J, with 9 bases between. In nucleotides, the CDR3 is TGTGCCAGCAGCCCCTTGTCTCACCAAGAGACCCAGTACTTC. This codes for CASSPLSHQETQYF.

In nucleotides, the CDR3 is TGTGCCAGCAGCACCACTAGCGAGGGGGAGCAGTACTTC. Its protein product is CASSTTSEGEQYF. The chain links TRBV3-1 (or the pseudogene TRBV3-2) to TRBJ2-7; TRBD2 matches 7 bases. After removal of 5 bases from V and 7 bases from J, the junction contained 8 bases not matched to a gene. The CDR3 loop spans 13 amino acids. Germline CDR1 reads LGHDT; CDR2 reads YNNKEL (reference sequence).

The chain is built from TRBV11-1 and TRBJ1-1; D call uncertain. V was shortened by 1 base and J by 0 bases, with 12 bases between the two germline ends. There are 16 residues in the CDR3. Per the germline V gene, CDR1 is SGHAT and CDR2 is FQDESV (reference sequence). This chain's CDR3 is CASSLGLSLMNTEAFF. The CDR3 DNA follows: TGTGCCAGCAGCTTAGGCCTATCACTTATGAACACTGAAGCTTTCTTT.

The chain links TRBV5-1 to TRBJ1-4; possible D gene TRBD1, 6 bases. The CDR3 sequence is 17 residues long. V was pared by 3 bases and J by 0 bases, with 15 bases between. Germline V gene sequence: CDR1 SGHRS, CDR2 YFSETQ. CDR3 residues: CASSYKGHTTTNEKLFF. In DNA form, the CDR3 reads TGCGCCAGCAGCTATAAGGGACATACCACAACTAATGAAAAACTGTTTTTT.

V gene TRBV5-6 combines with J gene TRBJ1-5; 9 nucleotides align to TRBD1. The CDR3 is 16 residues long. The germline V gene has CDR1 SGHDT and CDR2 YYEEEE. The ends lost 3 bases at V and 1 base at J; junction bases unmatched: 5. The CDR3 here is CASSWGQGRSNQPQHF. The CDR3 DNA reads TGTGCCAGCAGCTGGGGACAGGGTAGGAGCAATCAGCCCCAGCATTTT.

CDR3 loop: CASSLQGAVTEAFF. In nucleotides, the CDR3 is TGTGCCAGCAGCTTACAGGGGGCAGTGACTGAAGCTTTCTTT. The chain has TRBV7-3 and TRBJ1-1; 8 bases agree with TRBD1. The junction had 4 bases not matched to a gene; V was cut back by 2 bases and J by 5 bases. Germline V lookup: CDR1 SGHTA, CDR2 FQGTGA. The CDR3 runs 14 residues.

This clone was seen a handful of times. The gene calls are TRBV12-3 or TRBV12-4 and TRBJ1-5; D is undetermined. This CDR3 has 13 residues. Trimming cost V 2 bases and J 6 bases, with 8 bases left between them. CDR3 in DNA: TGTGCCAGCAGTTTAAGTCACAGTCAGCCCCAGCATTTT. Translating it yields CASSLSHSQPQHF.

This chain links TRBV5-6 with TRBJ1-6; tentatively, D is TRBD1 (6 bases). V lost 3 bases, J lost 7 bases, and 14 bases lay in between. Germline V lookup: CDR1 SGHDT, CDR2 YYEEEE. This CDR3 comprises 15 residues. The CDR3 reads CASSYYQGQNSPLHF. The DNA for the CDR3 is TGTGCCAGCAGCTACTATCAGGGGCAAAATTCACCCCTCCACTTT.

The CDR3 DNA is TGTGCCAGCAGCTTAACGGGACTTGGGCAGGATACGCAGTATTTT. This encodes CASSLTGLGQDTQYF. The J gene is TRBJ2-3, the V gene TRBV11-2; perhaps TRBD2 as D (6 bases). Germline-derived CDR1 and CDR2 are SGHAT and FQNNGV. Trimming stripped 2 bases from V and 6 bases from J, with 15 bases between. The CDR3 totals 15 residues.

This chain connects TRBV19 to TRBJ2-1; a weak D match, TRBD1 (6 bases). The V end lost 2 bases, the J end lost 9 bases, and 17 bases lay between the germline ends. This CDR3 has 15 amino acids. The germline V gene encodes CDR1 LNHDA and CDR2 SQIVND (reference sequence). The CDR3 is CASSIIQGGRGEQFF. The CDR3 coding sequence is TGTGCCAGTAGTATAATACAGGGTGGACGGGGTGAGCAGTTCTTC.

This clone has a handful of counts. This rearrangement joins TRBV28 to TRBJ1-2, with 8 bases that match TRBD1. The CDR3 is 14 residues long. V was clipped by 8 bases and J by 3 bases; unmatched bases: 8. The germline gives CDR1 MDHEN, CDR2 SYDVKM. The CDR3 is CASSPGQGYYGYTF. The CDR3 DNA follows: TGTGCCAGCTCTCCAGGACAGGGCTACTATGGCTACACCTTC.

CDR3 residues: CASTRSGGSYNEQFF. For the CDR3, the DNA is TGTGCCAGCACTCGTAGCGGGGGCTCCTACAATGAGCAGTTCTTC. V is TRBV27 and J is TRBJ2-1; 9 positions match TRBD2. Germline V CDR1 and CDR2: MNHEY, SMNVEV (reference sequence). This CDR3 spans 15 amino acids. J gave up 0 bases and V 7 bases, and 4 bases lay outside the gene matches.

The rearrangement links TRBV12-3 or TRBV12-4 to TRBJ2-7, with D possibly matching TRBD2 (5 bases). V was pared by 5 bases and J by 2 bases, with 10 bases between. This CDR3 comprises 13 residues. The CDR3 DNA follows: TGTGCCAGCAGTGCCGGGGTACCCTACGAGCAGTACTTC. It yields the protein CASSAGVPYEQYF.

The CDR3 spells CASSQPGQGTYEQYF. CDR3 nucleotides: TGTGCCAGCTCGCAACCGGGACAGGGCACCTACGAGCAGTACTTC. The chain couples TRBV18 to TRBJ2-7; 9 bases map to TRBD1. This CDR3 contains 15 residues. Germline CDR1 KGHSH, CDR2 LQKENI. The V segment lost 6 bases and the J segment 2 bases; nucleotides outside the gene matches: 8.

The genes are TRBV7-9 and TRBJ1-4; D remains ambiguous. Germline V lookup: CDR1 SEHNR, CDR2 FQNEAQ (reference sequence). V was cut by 2 bases and J by 8 bases, with 18 bases left in between. CDR3 length: 16 residues. The CDR3 reads CASSLREETLGEKLFF. CDR3 nucleotide sequence: TGTGCCAGCAGCTTAAGGGAGGAAACTCTCGGGGAAAAACTGTTTTTT.